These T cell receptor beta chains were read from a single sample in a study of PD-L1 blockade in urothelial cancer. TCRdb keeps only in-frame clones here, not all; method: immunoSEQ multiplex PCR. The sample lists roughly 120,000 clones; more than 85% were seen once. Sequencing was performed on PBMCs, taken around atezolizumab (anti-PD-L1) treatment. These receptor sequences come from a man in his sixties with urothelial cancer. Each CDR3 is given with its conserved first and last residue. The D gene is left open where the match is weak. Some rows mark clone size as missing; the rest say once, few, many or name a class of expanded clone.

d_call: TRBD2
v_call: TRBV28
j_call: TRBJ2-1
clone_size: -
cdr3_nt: TGTGCCAGCAGTTTTCGAGTAGCGGGAGTGGGAGAGCAGTTCTTC
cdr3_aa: CASSFRVAGVGEQFF

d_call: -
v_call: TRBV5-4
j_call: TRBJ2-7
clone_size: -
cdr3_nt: TGTGCCAGCAGCTTGGCCGGGTCTAGCGTTCGTTACGAGCAGTACTTC
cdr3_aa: CASSLAGSSVRYEQYF

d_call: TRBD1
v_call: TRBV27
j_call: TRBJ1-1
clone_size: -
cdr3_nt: TGTGCCAGCACCAGGACAGGGGGGGCTTTCTTT
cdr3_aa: CASTRTGGAFF

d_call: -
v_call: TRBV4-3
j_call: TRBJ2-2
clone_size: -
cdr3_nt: TGCGCCAGCAGCCAAATGTCAGGGCCTGCGAACACCGGGGAGCTGTTTTTT
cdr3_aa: CASSQMSGPANTGELFF

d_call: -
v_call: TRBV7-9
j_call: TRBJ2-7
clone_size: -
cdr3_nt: TGTGCCAGCAGCTTAGGGGCAGAGTTAACCTACGAGCAGTACTTC
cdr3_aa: CASSLGAELTYEQYF

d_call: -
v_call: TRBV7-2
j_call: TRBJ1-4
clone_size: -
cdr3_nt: TGTGCCAGCAGCTTACGTGCGGCAGAGTTAAATGAAAAACTGTTTTTT
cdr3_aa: CASSLRAAELNEKLFF

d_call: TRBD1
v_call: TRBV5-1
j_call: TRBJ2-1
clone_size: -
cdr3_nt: TGCGCCAGCAGCCCCGACAGGGATTACAATGAGCAGTTCTTC
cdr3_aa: CASSPDRDYNEQFF

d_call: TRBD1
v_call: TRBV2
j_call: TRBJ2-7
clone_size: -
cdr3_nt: TGTGCCAGTTCCGGGACAGGGGCCCAGTCGATGTACTTC
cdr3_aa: CASSGTGAQSMYF

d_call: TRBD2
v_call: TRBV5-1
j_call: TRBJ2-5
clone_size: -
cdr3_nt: TGCGCCAGCAGCTTGGGACTAGCGGGGGGAGGGGAAGAGACCCAGTACTTC
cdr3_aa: CASSLGLAGGGEETQYF

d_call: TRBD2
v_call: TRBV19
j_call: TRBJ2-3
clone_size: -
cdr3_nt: TGTGCCAGTAGTCCGCTGGGGACTAGCGGAGGAGATACGCAGTATTTT
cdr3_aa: CASSPLGTSGGDTQYF

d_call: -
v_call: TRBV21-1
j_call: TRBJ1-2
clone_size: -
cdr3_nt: TGTGCCAGCAGCAAATCCTCGGACAGGGCTGGAAGGGGCTACACCTTC
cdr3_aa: CASSKSSDRAGRGYTF

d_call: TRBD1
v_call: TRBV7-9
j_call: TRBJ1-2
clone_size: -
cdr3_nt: TGTGCCAGCAGCCGACAGGGCCTCTATGGCTACACCTTC
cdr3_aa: CASSRQGLYGYTF

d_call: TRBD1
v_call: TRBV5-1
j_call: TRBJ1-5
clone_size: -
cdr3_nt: TGCGCCAGCAGCTTGACAGGGGATGGGAATCAGCCCCAGCATTTT
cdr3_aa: CASSLTGDGNQPQHF

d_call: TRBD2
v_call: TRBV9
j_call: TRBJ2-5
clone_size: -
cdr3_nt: TGTGCCAGCAGCGTAGCTACAGGACTAGCGCGGGAGACCCAGTACTTC
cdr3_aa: CASSVATGLARETQYF

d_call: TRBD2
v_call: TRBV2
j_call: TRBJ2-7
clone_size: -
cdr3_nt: TGTGCCAGCAGTGAAGAACTAGCGGGGAACTACGAGCAGTACTTC
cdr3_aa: CASSEELAGNYEQYF

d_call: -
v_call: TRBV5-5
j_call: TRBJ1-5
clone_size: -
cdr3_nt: TGTGCCAGCAGCTTCTCGGGAGAGAGCAATCAGCCCCAGCATTTT
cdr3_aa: CASSFSGESNQPQHF

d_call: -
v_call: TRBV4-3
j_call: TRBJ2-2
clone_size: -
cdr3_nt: TGCGCCAGCAGCCAAGATCTACAGAGATCCTCCGGGGAGCTGTTTTTT
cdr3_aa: CASSQDLQRSSGELFF

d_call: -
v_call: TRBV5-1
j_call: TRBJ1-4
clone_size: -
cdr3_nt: TGCGCCAGCAGCTTGGACAGTCATGATGAAAAACTGTTTTTT
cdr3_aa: CASSLDSHDEKLFF

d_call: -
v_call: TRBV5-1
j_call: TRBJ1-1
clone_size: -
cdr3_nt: TGCGCCAGCAGCACGGACGGGAAGAACACTGAAGCTTTCTTT
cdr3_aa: CASSTDGKNTEAFF

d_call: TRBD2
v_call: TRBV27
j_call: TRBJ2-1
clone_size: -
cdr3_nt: TGTGCCAGCAGTTCACTACTAGCGGGGGCCTACAATGAGCAGTTCTTC
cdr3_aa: CASSSLLAGAYNEQFF

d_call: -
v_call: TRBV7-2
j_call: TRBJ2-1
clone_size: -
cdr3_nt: TGTGCCAGCAGCTTGTCGGGAGTTTTCAATGAGCAGTTCTTC
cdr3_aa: CASSLSGVFNEQFF

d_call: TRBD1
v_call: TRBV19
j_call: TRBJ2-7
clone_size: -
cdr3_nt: TGTGCCAGTAGTATAGATCGGGCAGGGGGCGTCAACGAGCAGTACTTC
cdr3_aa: CASSIDRAGGVNEQYF

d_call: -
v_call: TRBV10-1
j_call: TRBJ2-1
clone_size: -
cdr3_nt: TGCGCCAGCAGTGAGTCCGACAATGAGCAGTTCTTC
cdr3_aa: CASSESDNEQFF

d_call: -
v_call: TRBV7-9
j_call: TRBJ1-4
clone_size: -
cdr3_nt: TGTGCCAGCAGCTTAAGGGGTACCACTAATGAAAAACTGTTTTTT
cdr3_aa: CASSLRGTTNEKLFF

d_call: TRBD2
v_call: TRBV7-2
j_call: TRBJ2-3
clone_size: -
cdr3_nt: TGTGCCAGCAGCTTAGGGACGGGAGGGCTCGTCACAGATACGCAGTATTTT
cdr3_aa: CASSLGTGGLVTDTQYF

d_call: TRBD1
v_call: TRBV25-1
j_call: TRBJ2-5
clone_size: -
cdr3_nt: TGTGCCAGCAGTCTCCGTCCAGGGGGCTACGAGACCCAGTACTTC
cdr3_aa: CASSLRPGGYETQYF

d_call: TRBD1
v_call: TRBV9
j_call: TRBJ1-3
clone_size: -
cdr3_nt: TGTGCCAGCAGCGTAGTGGACAGGGGGCGCATAAACACCATATATTTT
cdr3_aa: CASSVVDRGRINTIYF

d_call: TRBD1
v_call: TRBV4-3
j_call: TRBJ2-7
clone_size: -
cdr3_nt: TGCGCCAGCAGCCAAGAAGTGGCAGGGGGCGGCGAGCAGTACTTC
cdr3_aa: CASSQEVAGGGEQYF

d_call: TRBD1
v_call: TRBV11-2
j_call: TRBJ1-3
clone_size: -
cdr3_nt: TGTGCCAGCAGCGCCAGACAGGGGGAAGGTGGAAACACCATATATTTT
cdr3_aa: CASSARQGEGGNTIYF

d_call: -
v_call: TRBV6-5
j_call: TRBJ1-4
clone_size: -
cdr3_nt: TGTGCCAGCAGTTACGGCAGGAGGAATGAAAAACTGTTTTTT
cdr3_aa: CASSYGRRNEKLFF

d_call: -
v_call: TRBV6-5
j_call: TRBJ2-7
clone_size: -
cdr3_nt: TGTGCCAGCAGTTTCACAGGTTACGAGCAGTACTTC
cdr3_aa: CASSFTGYEQYF

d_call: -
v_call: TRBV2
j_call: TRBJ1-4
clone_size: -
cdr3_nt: TGTGCCAGCAGTGTTTCAGGGTTTGAAAAACTGTTTTTT
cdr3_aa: CASSVSGFEKLFF

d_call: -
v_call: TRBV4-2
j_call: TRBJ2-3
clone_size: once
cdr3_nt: TGTGCCAGCAGCCAAGATCGAGGCAGGGGTAGTGGGGATACGCAGTATTTT
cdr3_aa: CASSQDRGRGSGDTQYF

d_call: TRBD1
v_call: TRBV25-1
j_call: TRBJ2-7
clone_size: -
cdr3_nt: TGTGCCAGCAGTGAACCCAGGACAGGGGACTACGAGCAGTACTTC
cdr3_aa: CASSEPRTGDYEQYF

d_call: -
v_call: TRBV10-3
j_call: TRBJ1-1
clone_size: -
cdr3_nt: TGTGCCATCAGTGGAAGGGGTAGGAACACTGAAGCTTTCTTT
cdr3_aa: CAISGRGRNTEAFF

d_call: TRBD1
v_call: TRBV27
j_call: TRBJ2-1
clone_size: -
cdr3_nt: TGTGCCAGCAGTTTATACGGACCGGGACAGAGGTTTGACAATGAGCAGTTCTTC
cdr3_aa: CASSLYGPGQRFDNEQFF

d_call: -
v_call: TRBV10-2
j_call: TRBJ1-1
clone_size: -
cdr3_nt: TGCGCCAGCAGTGACAGGACAGTCAACACTGAAGCTTTCTTT
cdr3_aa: CASSDRTVNTEAFF

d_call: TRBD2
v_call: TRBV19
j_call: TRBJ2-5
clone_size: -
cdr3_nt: TGTGCCAGTGCGCTAGCGGGAGTTGAGACCCAGTACTTC
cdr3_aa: CASALAGVETQYF

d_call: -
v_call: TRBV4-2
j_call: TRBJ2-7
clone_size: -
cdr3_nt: TGTGCCAGCAGCCCGAGTCACGGTTCCTACGAGCAGTACTTC
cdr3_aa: CASSPSHGSYEQYF

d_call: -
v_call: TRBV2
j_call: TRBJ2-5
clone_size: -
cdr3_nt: TGTGCCAGCAACCGACTTCAAGAGACCCAGTACTTC
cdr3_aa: CASNRLQETQYF

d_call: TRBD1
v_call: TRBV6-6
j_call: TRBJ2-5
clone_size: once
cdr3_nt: TGTGCCAGCAGCCGGACAGGGGGCGTAGAGACCCAGTACTTC
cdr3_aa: CASSRTGGVETQYF

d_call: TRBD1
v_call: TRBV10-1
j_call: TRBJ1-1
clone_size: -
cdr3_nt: TGCGCCAGCAGACCAGGGGGCTTGAACACTGAAGCTTTCTTT
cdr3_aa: CASRPGGLNTEAFF

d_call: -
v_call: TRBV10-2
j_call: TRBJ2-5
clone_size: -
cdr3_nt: TGCGCCAGCAGTTCCGGGGGGCGGAGAGAGACCCAGTACTTC
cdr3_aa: CASSSGGRRETQYF

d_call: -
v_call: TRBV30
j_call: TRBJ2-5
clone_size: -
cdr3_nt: TGTGCCTGGAGTGTCCTACTGCAAGAGACCCAGTACTTC
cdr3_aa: CAWSVLLQETQYF